Sequencing of this TCR beta chain was carried out in a study of regulatory T cells in long-lasting Graves disease. Overall study: Those Graves' patients who were newly diagnosed had been on antithyroid drugs under 3 months. Regarding the study as a whole: Repertoires from persistent disease leaned toward TRBV28, TRBJ1-2 and TRBJ2-5. Persistent Graves' cases showed lower TCR diversity than newly diagnosed cases. Accuracy was possibly reduced by small sample size.

The time point here: newly diagnosed GD, antithyroid drugs for less than 3 months. Generation of the TCR library employed RNA extracted from PBMCs. The CDR3 sequence is 12 residues long. Per germline, CDR1 SEHNR and CDR2 FQNEAQ (reference sequence). With 4 bases removed from V and 9 bases from J, the gap between germline ends came to 10 bases. This clonotype was detected many times. Antigen: not known. The TCR beta library used iRepertoire HTBI primers with Arm-PCR amplification of CDR3. MiXCR, run by TCRdb on the multiplex PCR reads, gives a single entry per CDR3 protein. The sample contains roughly 380,000 distinct CDR3 sequences, over 15% of which appear only once. The same data also went into a second study, on T cells in Graves' hyperthyroidism and ophthalmopathy.

Sequenced here: peripheral blood mononuclear cells (PBMCs), sampled at new diagnosis, from a patient treated with antithyroid drugs. This receptor was identified in a man aged 35 to 55 with Graves disease. The chain couples TRBV7-9 to TRBJ2-1; D is possibly TRBD1 or TRBD2 (5 bases each). The CDR3 sequence is CASSSGPGEQFF. DNA of the CDR3: TGTGCCAGCAGCTCGGGACCGGGTGAGCAGTTCTTC.